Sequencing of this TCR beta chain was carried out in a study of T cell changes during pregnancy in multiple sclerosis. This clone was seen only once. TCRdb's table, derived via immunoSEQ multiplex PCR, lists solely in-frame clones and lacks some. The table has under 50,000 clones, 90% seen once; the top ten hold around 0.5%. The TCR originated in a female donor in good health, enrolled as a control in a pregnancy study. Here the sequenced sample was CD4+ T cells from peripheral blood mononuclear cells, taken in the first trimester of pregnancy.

CDR3 bases: TGCAGTGCTAGGGGCGAAGGGGAGGGTTACTTC. Protein sequence: CSARGEGEGYF. The chain is built from TRBV20-1 and TRBJ2-7, with TRBD2 matching over 7 bases. CDR1 is DFQATT and CDR2 is SNEGSKA in the germline V gene (reference sequence). After removal of 3 bases from V and 13 bases from J, the junction contained 9 bases not matched to a gene. The CDR3 spans 11 residues.